Listed here is a single T cell receptor (beta chain). Enrollment of patients from Seattle took place during active infection, with longitudinal follow-up. TCRdb's copy holds only in-frame clones and misses some; the assay was immunoSEQ multiplex PCR. The profile covers 300,000 to 350,000 clones, with 87% appearing a single time and 9.5% to 10% taken by the ten largest. The sample is drawn from a study of blood T cell repertoires in COVID-19. The CDR3 length is 14 residues. Losses at the gene ends were 3 bases for V and 7 bases for J; bases not matched to a gene: 6. The germline V gene has CDR1 SGDLS and CDR2 YYNGEE.

V is TRBV9 and J is TRBJ2-1; 8 nucleotides agree with TRBD2. The sample taken for sequencing was peripheral blood. This sequence was found in a man in his thirties or forties with COVID-19, enrolled during active disease. The CDR3 DNA sequence: TGTGCCAGCAGCGGGGGTAGCGGGATTAATGAGCAGTTCTTC. Its translation: CASSGGSGINEQFF.